A selection of T cell receptor beta chains follows, all from one sample in a study of HIV-infected children after antiretroviral therapy interruption. TCRdb reprocessed the 3' RACE reads via MiXCR and lists one record per CDR3 protein. The sample lists tens of thousands of distinct CDR3 sequences, about 7% seen once, with roughly 0.87% in the top ten. The sample in question was CD45RA+ CD4+ T cells from PBMCs, pooled from several time points, obtained from a donor given antiretroviral therapy, either interrupted or continuous. The receptor source for this set is a pool of human donors with HIV. CDR3s include the opening cysteine and the closing phenylalanine or tryptophan. A D gene is named only where the DNA matches it firmly. Each size is once, few or many counts, or a class when the clone is expanded.

v_gene	abundance	j_gene	d_gene	len	CDR3aa	CDR3nt
TRBV12-3/TRBV12-4	many	TRBJ2-2	TRBD1	14	CASRRDRATGQLYF	TGTGCCAGCAGGCGGGACAGGGCCACCGGGCAGCTCTACTTT
TRBV6-2/TRBV6-3	many	TRBJ1-6	.	15	CASSYFGQKNSPLHF	TGTGCCAGCAGTTACTTTGGACAGAAAAATTCACCCCTCCACTTT
TRBV5-1	medium-sized	TRBJ2-4	.	13	CASSLARGNIQYF	TGCGCCAGCAGCTTGGCCCGGGGGAACATTCAGTACTTC
TRBV5-5	many	TRBJ1-5	TRBD1	16	CASSPADRGRNQPQHF	TGTGCCAGCAGCCCGGCGGACAGGGGGCGGAATCAGCCCCAGCATTTT
TRBV28	many	TRBJ1-2	TRBD1	17	CASSSPATGGFNYGYTF	TGTGCCAGCAGTTCCCCCGCGACAGGGGGGTTCAACTATGGCTACACCTTC
TRBV12-3/TRBV12-4	many	TRBJ2-2	.	16	CASSLAGRRHTGELFF	TGTGCCAGCAGTTTGGCAGGGCGTAGGCACACCGGGGAGCTGTTTTTT
TRBV14	many	TRBJ2-5	TRBD2	16	CASSHWLAGDQETQYF	TGTGCCAGCAGCCATTGGCTAGCGGGGGACCAAGAGACCCAGTACTTC
TRBV3-1	few	TRBJ1-2	.	14	CASSHAVGGYGYTF	TGTGCCAGCAGCCATGCCGTTGGCGGCTATGGCTACACCTTC
TRBV3-1	many	TRBJ2-7	TRBD2	16	CASSQDGLAGPYEQYF	TGTGCCAGCAGCCAAGATGGACTAGCGGGGCCCTACGAGCAGTACTTC
TRBV7-2	many	TRBJ2-5	.	14	CASSLSRGYETQYF	TGTGCCAGCAGCTTATCGAGGGGCTATGAGACCCAGTACTTC
TRBV12-3/TRBV12-4	many	TRBJ1-1	.	12	CASTLPGTEAFF	TGTGCCAGCACCCTCCCAGGCACTGAAGCTTTCTTT
TRBV5-4	many	TRBJ2-1	.	15	CASSLVGGKYNEQFF	TGTGCCAGCAGCTTGGTCGGGGGTAAATACAATGAGCAGTTCTTC
TRBV29-1	many	TRBJ1-1	.	13	CSVGGRLNTEAFF	TGCAGCGTTGGAGGTAGGCTGAACACTGAAGCTTTCTTT
TRBV20-1	many	TRBJ2-2	TRBD1	13	CSARTGPTGELFF	TGCAGTGCTAGGACAGGGCCCACCGGGGAGCTGTTTTTT
TRBV5-4	many	TRBJ2-3	TRBD2	15	CASSLIAGNPDTQYF	TGTGCCAGCAGCTTAATAGCGGGTAACCCAGATACGCAGTATTTT
TRBV7-2	many	TRBJ2-7	.	15	CASSLVRLGGGEQYF	TGTGCCAGCAGCTTAGTAAGACTAGGGGGCGGCGAGCAGTACTTC
TRBV6-6	many	TRBJ2-3	.	15	CASGDPWGFAETLYF	TGTGCCAGCGGTGATCCCTGGGGCTTTGCAGAAACGCTGTATTTT
TRBV7-9	many	TRBJ2-6	.	15	CASSPPESGANVLTF	TGTGCCAGCAGCCCACCGGAGTCTGGGGCCAACGTCCTGACTTTC
TRBV7-2	many	TRBJ1-6	.	17	CASSLTHEPGMNSPLHF	TGTGCCAGCAGCTTAACCCACGAGCCGGGGATGAATTCACCCCTCCACTTT
TRBV20-1	few	TRBJ2-1	TRBD2	15	CSARDFPGGGGEQFF	TGCAGTGCTAGAGATTTCCCGGGGGGAGGTGGTGAGCAGTTCTTC
TRBV19	many	TRBJ1-1	.	12	CASSMRDTEAFF	TGTGCCAGTAGTATGCGCGACACTGAAGCTTTCTTT
TRBV4-1	many	TRBJ2-7	.	14	CASSPLDLPYEQYF	TGCGCCAGCAGCCCGCTGGACTTGCCATACGAGCAGTACTTC
TRBV29-1	medium-sized	TRBJ2-7	TRBD1	13	CSVPGQGSYEQYF	TGCAGCGTTCCGGGACAGGGTAGCTACGAGCAGTACTTC